The clone carrying this T cell receptor (beta chain) was detected ten times or more. Its cognate antigen is unknown. This entry is derived from a study of early T cells in non-severe SARS-CoV-2 infection. The overall study: Chains from this unsorted whole-blood bulk RNA could not be paired. Study-wide results and limits: Reliance on VDJdb matching favored anti-spike CD8 responses; private and CD4 specificities were missed.

CDR3 length: 16 residues. V lost 6 bases and J 4 bases, leaving 21 bases between the germline ends. Germline V gives CDR1 SGHAT, CDR2 FQNNGV. The TCR library protocol attached unique molecular identifiers to the individual cDNA molecules. TCRdb reprocessed the 5' RACE reads with MiXCR, giving one entry per CDR3 protein. The table shows tens of thousands of distinct CDR3 sequences, with about 5% occurring only once. Sequencing was carried out using whole blood. The V gene is TRBV11-2, the J gene TRBJ1-1, with D possibly TRBD1 on 5 matching bases. The TCR originated in an adult who was a healthcare worker with PCR-confirmed SARS-CoV-2 infection or an uninfected control (not recorded which). In nucleotides, the CDR3 is TGTGCCAGCAGACCCTTGGAGGGCGTCAGGGTCACTGAAGCTTTCTTT. This gives the protein CASRPLEGVRVTEAFF.